One sample yielded the 16 T cell receptor beta chains listed below, sequenced in a study of blood T cell repertoires in COVID-19. The repertoire was sequenced with immunoSEQ multiplex PCR; TCRdb's copy has only in-frame clones and lacks some. The profile shows around 380,000 clones, 81% of them singletons. Sequencing used peripheral blood. All receptors derive from a human donor with acute or convalescent COVID-19. The donor label of this sample is uncertain.

The genes are TRBV18 and TRBJ2-5, with 11 bases identical to TRBD2. V was clipped by 3 bases and J by 5 bases; unmatched bases: 8. Germline-derived CDR1 and CDR2 are KGHSH and LQKENI. The CDR3 is made up of 16 amino acids. CDR3 in amino acids: CASSPSRLAGRETQYF. The DNA of the CDR3 is TGTGCCAGCTCACCCTCCCGACTAGCGGGAAGGGAGACCCAGTACTTC.

The genes are TRBV9 and TRBJ1-4; 9 bases agree with TRBD1. Germline V gene data show CDR1 as SGDLS and CDR2 as YYNGEE. The CDR3 extends over 15 amino acids. With V trimmed by 4 bases and J by 5 bases, 6 bases remained unmatched. Written as DNA, the CDR3 is TGTGCCAGCAGCCTACAGGGGGCATTAAATGAAAAACTGTTTTTT. It encodes CASSLQGALNEKLFF.

V is TRBV18 and J is TRBJ1-3; D unresolved. Germline loops: CDR1 KGHSH, CDR2 LQKENI. The CDR3 covers 15 residues. Deletions cut 3 bases from V and 4 bases from J, with 13 bases between. Here the CDR3 DNA reads TGTGCCAGCTCACCCTTCAAAGTTACAGGAAACACCATATATTTT. Encoded protein: CASSPFKVTGNTIYF.

This clone was counted only a few times. The genes are TRBV5-4 and TRBJ2-7; 8 bases are a match to TRBD2. Germline-derived CDR1 and CDR2 are SGHNT and YYREEE (reference sequence). J was trimmed by 1 base and V by 7 bases; bases with no gene match: 10. This CDR3 contains 15 residues. The CDR3 nucleotides read TGTGCCAGCTCTCCGAGGCGGGGGGCTTCCTACGAGCAGTACTTC. Its translation: CASSPRRGASYEQYF.

The chain employs TRBV7-6 and TRBJ1-1; 10 bases agree with TRBD1. The V gene's germline CDR1 is SGHVS and CDR2 FNYEAQ. The V segment lost 5 bases and the J segment 5 bases; nucleotides outside the gene matches: 8. The CDR3 sequence is 15 residues long. CDR3 in amino acids: CASSRTGGMGTEAFF. CDR3 DNA: TGTGCCAGCAGCAGGACAGGGGGAATGGGGACTGAAGCTTTCTTT.

The J gene is TRBJ2-1, the V gene TRBV4-1, with 8 bases that match TRBD2. The CDR3 is 15 residues long. V was pared by 4 bases and J by 5 bases, with 7 bases of the junction left unmatched. Germline V lookup: CDR1 MGHRA, CDR2 YSYEKL. The CDR3 here is CASSRGTSSDNEQFF. The CDR3 nucleotides are TGCGCCAGCAGCCGGGGGACTAGTTCAGACAATGAGCAGTTCTTC.

The genes are TRBV30 and TRBJ2-1; D might be TRBD2 (6 bases). From germline, CDR1 is GTSNPN and CDR2 SVGIG (reference sequence). The V end lost 5 bases, the J end lost 7 bases, and 18 bases lay between the germline ends. The length of the CDR3 is 14 residues. The CDR3: CAWDRDFSGNEQFF. CDR3 sequence (DNA): TGTGCCTGGGACCGGGACTTTTCCGGTAATGAGCAGTTCTTC.

This clone was observed a single time. The gene calls are TRBV7-9 and TRBJ2-1; the match to TRBD2 covers 12 bases. Germline V gene lookup returns CDR1 SEHNR and CDR2 FQNEAQ (reference sequence). The CDR3 extends over 15 amino acids. The J segment lost 6 bases and the V segment lost 6 bases, leaving 6 bases of the junction unmatched. The CDR3 here is CASRSTSGRGNEQFF. CDR3 sequence (DNA): TGTGCCAGCAGGTCGACTAGCGGGAGAGGCAATGAGCAGTTCTTC.

There are a few counts of this clone. V is TRBV2 and J is TRBJ1-3; possible D gene TRBD1, 6 bases. Germline V gene lookup returns CDR1 SNHLY and CDR2 FYNNEI. V was trimmed by 4 bases and J by 0 bases, leaving 10 bases between them. This CDR3 contains 15 residues. CDR3 region: CASSGTGLSGNTIYF. CDR3 nucleotide sequence: TGTGCCAGCAGTGGAACAGGGCTCTCTGGAAACACCATATATTTT.

In this sample, this clone turned up a few times. The J gene is TRBJ2-1, the V gene TRBV13; 8 bases line up with TRBD2. V lost 3 bases and J lost 6; bases outside the gene matches: 13. This CDR3 spans 17 amino acids. CDR1 is PRHDT and CDR2 is FYEKMQ in the germline V gene (reference sequence). The CDR3 nucleotides are TGTGCCAGCAGCTTGCCCCTAAGCGGGAGCCGAGGCAATGAGCAGTTCTTC. Protein product: CASSLPLSGSRGNEQFF.

This clone was detected only once. The rearrangement links TRBV5-5 to TRBJ2-2; 14 bases agree with TRBD2. Trimming removed 3 bases from V and 6 bases from J; junction bases left unmatched: 1. The CDR3 runs to 15 residues. Germline values: CDR1 SGHKS, CDR2 YYEKEE (reference sequence). The CDR3 region has the DNA TGTGCCAGCAGCTCGGGACTAGCGGGAGCCGGGGAGCTGTTTTTT. It codes for CASSSGLAGAGELFF.

The chain carries TRBV29-1 and TRBJ1-1, with D hard to call. V was clipped by 4 bases and J by 0 bases, with 9 bases between them. Germline V gene data show CDR1 as SQVTM and CDR2 as ANQGSEA. The CDR3 loop spans 13 amino acids. CDR3 nucleotide sequence: TGCAGCGTTGCATTACAGATGAACACTGAAGCTTTCTTT. Translation gives CSVALQMNTEAFF.

This rearrangement joins TRBV10-2 to TRBJ2-7, with a possible D match to TRBD2 (5 bases). Germline V gives CDR1 WSHSY, CDR2 SAAADI. Trimming cost V 4 bases and J 5 bases, with 12 bases left between them. CDR3 length equals 13 residues. The chain's CDR3 is CASSGWESDEQYF. CDR3 sequence (DNA): TGCGCCAGCAGTGGGTGGGAGTCGGACGAGCAGTACTTC.

The rearrangement links TRBV3-1 (or the pseudogene TRBV3-2) to TRBJ2-1; tentative D call: TRBD2 (5 bases). CDR1 is LGHDT, CDR2 YNNKEL, per germline (reference sequence). The CDR3 is 18 residues long. The V and J ends lost 0 bases and 0 bases respectively, with 15 bases between them. CDR3 sequence: CASSQERALMSSYNEQFF. The CDR3 DNA follows: TGTGCCAGCAGCCAAGAGAGGGCCCTAATGAGCTCCTACAATGAGCAGTTCTTC.

The V call is TRBV24-1, the J call TRBJ1-1; 7 bases match TRBD1. The germline V gene encodes CDR1 KGHDR and CDR2 SFDVKD. CDR3 length: 18 amino acids. Losses at the gene ends were 5 bases for V and 2 bases for J; bases not matched to a gene: 16. The chain's CDR3 is CATSGQGGLGPFNTEAFF. For the CDR3, the DNA is TGTGCCACCAGTGGCCAAGGGGGCTTGGGCCCGTTTAACACTGAAGCTTTCTTT.

The chain joins TRBV4-1 to TRBJ1-1; D perhaps matches TRBD1 (5 bases). Looked up from germline, CDR1 is MGHRA and CDR2 is YSYEKL. Trimming left V 1 base short and J 6 bases short, with 9 bases between. This CDR3 has 13 amino acids. The CDR3 nucleotides read TGCGCCAGCAGCCAAGGACAGTTCCCTGAAGCTTTCTTT. It is translated as CASSQGQFPEAFF.